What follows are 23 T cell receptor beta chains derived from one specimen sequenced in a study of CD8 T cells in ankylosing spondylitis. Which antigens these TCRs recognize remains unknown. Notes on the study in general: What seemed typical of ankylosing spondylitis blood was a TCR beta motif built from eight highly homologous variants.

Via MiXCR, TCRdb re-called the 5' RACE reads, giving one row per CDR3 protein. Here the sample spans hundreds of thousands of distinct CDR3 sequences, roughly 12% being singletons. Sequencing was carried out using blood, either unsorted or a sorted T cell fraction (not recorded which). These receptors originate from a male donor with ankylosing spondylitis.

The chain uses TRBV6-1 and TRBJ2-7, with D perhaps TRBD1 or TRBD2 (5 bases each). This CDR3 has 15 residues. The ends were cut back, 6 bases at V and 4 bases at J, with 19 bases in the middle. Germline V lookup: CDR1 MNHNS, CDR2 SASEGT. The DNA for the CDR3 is TGTGCCAGCAGAGAGGGACCTCTCCTCGAGTACGAGCAGTACTTC. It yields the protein CASREGPLLEYEQYF.

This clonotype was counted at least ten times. Here the CDR3 reads CASSLPGTGIYEQYF. The CDR3 DNA sequence: TGTGCCAGCAGCTTACCCGGGACAGGGATCTACGAGCAGTACTTC. The chain combines TRBV11-2 with TRBJ2-7; TRBD1 aligns across 9 bases. CDR1 SGHAT and CDR2 FQNNGV come from the germline V gene. The V and J ends lost 2 bases and 3 bases, in that order; junction bases with no gene match: 5. This CDR3 has 15 residues.

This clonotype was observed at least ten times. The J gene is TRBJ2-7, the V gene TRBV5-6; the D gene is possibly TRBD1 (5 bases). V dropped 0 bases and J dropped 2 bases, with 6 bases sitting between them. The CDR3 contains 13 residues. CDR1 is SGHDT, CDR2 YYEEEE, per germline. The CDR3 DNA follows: TGTGCCAGCAGCTTGGTGGACACCTACGAGCAGTACTTC. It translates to CASSLVDTYEQYF. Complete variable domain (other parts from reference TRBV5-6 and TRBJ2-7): DAGVTQSPTHLIKTRGQQVTLRCSPKSGHDTVSWYQQALGQGPQFIFQYYEEEERQRGNFPDRFSGHQFPNYSSELNVNALLLGDSALYLCASSLVDTYEQYFGPGTRLTVT.

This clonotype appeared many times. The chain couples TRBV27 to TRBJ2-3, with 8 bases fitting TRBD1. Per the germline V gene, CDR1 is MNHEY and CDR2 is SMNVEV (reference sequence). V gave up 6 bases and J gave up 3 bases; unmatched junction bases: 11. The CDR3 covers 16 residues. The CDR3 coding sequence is TGTGCCAGCAGCACCGTCGACAGGGGCGGGACAGATACGCAGTATTTT. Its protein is CASSTVDRGGTDTQYF.

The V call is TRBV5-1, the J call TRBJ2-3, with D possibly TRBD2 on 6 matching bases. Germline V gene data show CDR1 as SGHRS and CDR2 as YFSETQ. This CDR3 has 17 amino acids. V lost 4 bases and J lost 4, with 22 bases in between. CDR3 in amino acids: CASSTALEGTYADTQYF. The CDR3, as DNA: TGCGCCAGCAGCACGGCCCTGGAGGGGACTTACGCAGATACGCAGTATTTT.

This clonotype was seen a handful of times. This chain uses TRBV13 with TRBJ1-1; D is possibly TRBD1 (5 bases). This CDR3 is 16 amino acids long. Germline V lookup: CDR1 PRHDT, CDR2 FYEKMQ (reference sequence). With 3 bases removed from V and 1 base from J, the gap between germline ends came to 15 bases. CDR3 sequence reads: CASSFFRGRANTEAFF. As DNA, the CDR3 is TGTGCCAGCAGCTTCTTTAGGGGAAGGGCGAACACTGAAGCTTTCTTT.

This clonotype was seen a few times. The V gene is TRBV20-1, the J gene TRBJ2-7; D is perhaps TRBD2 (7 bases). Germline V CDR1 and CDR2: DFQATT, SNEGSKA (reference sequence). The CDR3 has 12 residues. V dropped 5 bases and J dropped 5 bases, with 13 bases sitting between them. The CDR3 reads CSAPRGGDEQYF. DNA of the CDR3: TGCAGTGCTCCCCGAGGGGGGGACGAGCAGTACTTC.

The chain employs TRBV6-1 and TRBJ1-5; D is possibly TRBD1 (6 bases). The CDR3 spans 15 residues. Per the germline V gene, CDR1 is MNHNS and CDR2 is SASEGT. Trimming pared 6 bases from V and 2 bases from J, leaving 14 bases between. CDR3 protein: CASRVGGQGNQPQHF. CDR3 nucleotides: TGTGCCAGCAGAGTTGGGGGGCAAGGCAATCAGCCCCAGCATTTT.

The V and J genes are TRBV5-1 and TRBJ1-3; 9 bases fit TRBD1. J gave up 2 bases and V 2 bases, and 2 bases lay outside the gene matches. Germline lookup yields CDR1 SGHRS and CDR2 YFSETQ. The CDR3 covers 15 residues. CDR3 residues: CASSLQGAPGNTIYF. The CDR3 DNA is TGCGCCAGCAGCTTACAGGGGGCGCCTGGAAACACCATATATTTT.

Here the CDR3 DNA reads TGTGCCATCAGTGAGTCGGTACCCAGGGGGACTGAAGCTTTCTTT. Translating it yields CAISESVPRGTEAFF. This sequence joins TRBV10-3 and TRBJ1-1; 7 bases are shared with TRBD1. CDR1 and CDR2 from the germline V gene are ENHRY and SYGVKD. The V segment lost 0 bases and the J segment 5 bases; nucleotides outside the gene matches: 6. The CDR3 is 15 amino acids.

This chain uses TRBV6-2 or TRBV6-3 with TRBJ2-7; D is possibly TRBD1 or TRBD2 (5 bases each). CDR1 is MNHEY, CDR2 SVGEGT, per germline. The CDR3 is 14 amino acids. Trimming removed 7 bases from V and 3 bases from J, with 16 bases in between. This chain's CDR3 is CASTPAGTLYEQYF. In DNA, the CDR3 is TGTGCCAGCACCCCCGCCGGGACGCTCTACGAGCAGTACTTC.

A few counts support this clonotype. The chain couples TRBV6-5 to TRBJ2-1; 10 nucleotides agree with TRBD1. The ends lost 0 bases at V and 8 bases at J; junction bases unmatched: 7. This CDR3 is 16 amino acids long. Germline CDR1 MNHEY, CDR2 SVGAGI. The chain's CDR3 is CASSYSTGGEGYEQFF. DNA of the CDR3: TGTGCCAGCAGTTACTCGACAGGGGGCGAGGGATATGAGCAGTTCTTC.

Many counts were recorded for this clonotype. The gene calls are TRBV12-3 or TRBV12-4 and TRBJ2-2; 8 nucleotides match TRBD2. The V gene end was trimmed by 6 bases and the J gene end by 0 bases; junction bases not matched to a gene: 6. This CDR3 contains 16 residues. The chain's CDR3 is CASRSGRLANTGELFF. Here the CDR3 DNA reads TGTGCCAGCAGGAGCGGGAGATTAGCGAACACCGGGGAGCTGTTTTTT.

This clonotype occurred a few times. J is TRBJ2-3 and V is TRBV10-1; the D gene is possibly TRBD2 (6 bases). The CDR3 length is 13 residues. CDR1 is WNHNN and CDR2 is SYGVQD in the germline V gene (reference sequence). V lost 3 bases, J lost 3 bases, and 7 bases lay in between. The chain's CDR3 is CASSDGGTDTQYF. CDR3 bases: TGCGCCAGCAGTGACGGAGGGACAGATACGCAGTATTTT.

In DNA form, the CDR3 reads TGTGCCAGCACCCAGCTAGCGGGGGGGCACGTTGCGCAGTTCTTC. This translates into CASTQLAGGHVAQFF. This chain links TRBV28 with TRBJ2-1; 12 nucleotides line up with TRBD2. Germline V gene lookup returns CDR1 MDHEN and CDR2 SYDVKM. The CDR3 is 15 amino acids. V was clipped by 7 bases and J by 12 bases; unmatched bases: 13.

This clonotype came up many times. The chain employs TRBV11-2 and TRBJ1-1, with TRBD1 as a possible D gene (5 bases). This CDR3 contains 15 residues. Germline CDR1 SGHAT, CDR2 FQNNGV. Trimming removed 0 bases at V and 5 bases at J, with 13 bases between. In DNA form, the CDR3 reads TGTGCCAGCAGCTTAGAGTCAGGGATCGTGACTGAAGCTTTCTTT. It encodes CASSLESGIVTEAFF. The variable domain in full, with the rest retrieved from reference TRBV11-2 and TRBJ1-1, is EAGVAQSPRYKIIEKRQSVAFWCNPISGHATLYWYQQILGQGPKLLIQFQNNGVVDDSQLPKDRFSAERLKGVDSTLKIQPAKLEDSAVYLCASSLESGIVTEAFFGQGTRLTVV.

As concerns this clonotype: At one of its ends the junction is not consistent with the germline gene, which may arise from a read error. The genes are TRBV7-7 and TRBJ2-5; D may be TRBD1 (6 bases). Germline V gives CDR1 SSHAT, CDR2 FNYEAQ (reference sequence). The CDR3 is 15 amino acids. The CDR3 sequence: CASSLGQGLEETQYF. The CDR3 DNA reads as TGTGCTAGCAGCTTGGGGCAGGGGTTAGAAGAGACCCAGTACTTC.

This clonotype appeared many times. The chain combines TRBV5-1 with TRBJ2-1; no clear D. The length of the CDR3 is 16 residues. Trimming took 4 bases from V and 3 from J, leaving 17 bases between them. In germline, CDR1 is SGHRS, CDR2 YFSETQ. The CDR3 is CASSLSGVIVYNEQFF. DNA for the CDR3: TGCGCCAGCAGCCTCAGTGGGGTGATCGTCTACAATGAGCAGTTCTTC.

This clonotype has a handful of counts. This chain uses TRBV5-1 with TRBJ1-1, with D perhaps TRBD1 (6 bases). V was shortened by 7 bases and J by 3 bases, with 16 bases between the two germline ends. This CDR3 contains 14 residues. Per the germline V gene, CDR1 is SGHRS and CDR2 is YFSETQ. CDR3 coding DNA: TGCGCCAGCGCCAACAGGGCGAGGGACACTGAAGCTTTCTTT. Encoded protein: CASANRARDTEAFF.

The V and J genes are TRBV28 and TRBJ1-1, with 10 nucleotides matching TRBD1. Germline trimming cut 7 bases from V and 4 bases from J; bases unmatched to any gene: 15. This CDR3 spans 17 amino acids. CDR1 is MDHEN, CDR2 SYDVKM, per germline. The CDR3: CASTSSTGGLSRTEAFF. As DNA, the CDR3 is TGTGCCAGCACCTCGTCGACAGGGGGCTTGTCTCGCACTGAAGCTTTCTTT.

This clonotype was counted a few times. The CDR3 region is CASSLVSGAEQYF. For the CDR3, the DNA is TGCGCCAGCAGCTTGGTATCAGGGGCCGAGCAGTACTTC. The chain employs TRBV5-1 and TRBJ2-7; D might be TRBD1 (6 bases). Germline CDR1 is SGHRS and CDR2 is YFSETQ. V lost 0 bases, J lost 6 bases, and 10 bases lay in between. CDR3 length equals 13 residues.

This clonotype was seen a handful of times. CDR3 sequence (DNA): TGCAGTGCTAGTCGGCAGGCAGATACTGAAGCTTTCTTT. Translated: CSASRQADTEAFF. This chain links TRBV20-1 with TRBJ1-1; no clear D gene. The CDR3 loop spans 13 amino acids. V was pared by 3 bases and J by 5 bases, with 13 bases between. The germline V gene has CDR1 DFQATT and CDR2 SNEGSKA (reference sequence).

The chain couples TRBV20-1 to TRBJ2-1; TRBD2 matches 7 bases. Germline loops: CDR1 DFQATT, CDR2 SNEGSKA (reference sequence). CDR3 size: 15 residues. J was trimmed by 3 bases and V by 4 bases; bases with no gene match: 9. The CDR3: CSATQAGSGYNEQFF. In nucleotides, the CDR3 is TGCAGTGCTACACAAGCGGGATCTGGCTACAATGAGCAGTTCTTC.